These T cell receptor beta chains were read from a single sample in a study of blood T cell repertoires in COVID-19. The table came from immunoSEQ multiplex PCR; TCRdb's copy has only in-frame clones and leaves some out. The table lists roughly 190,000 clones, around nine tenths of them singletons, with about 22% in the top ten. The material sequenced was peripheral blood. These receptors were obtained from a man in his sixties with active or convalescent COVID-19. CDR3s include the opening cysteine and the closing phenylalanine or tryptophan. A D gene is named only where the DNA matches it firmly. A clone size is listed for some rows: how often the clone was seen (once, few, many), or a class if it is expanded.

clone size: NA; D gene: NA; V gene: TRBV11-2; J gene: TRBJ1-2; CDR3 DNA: TGTGCCAGCACCGAAGGTGGGCAGAACTATGGCTACACCTTC; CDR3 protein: CASTEGGQNYGYTF
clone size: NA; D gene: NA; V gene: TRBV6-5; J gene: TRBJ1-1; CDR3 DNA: TGTGCCAGCAGTTACCAACCCAGATTGAACACTGAAGCTTTCTTT; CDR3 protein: CASSYQPRLNTEAFF
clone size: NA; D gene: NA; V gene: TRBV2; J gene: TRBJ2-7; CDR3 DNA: TGTGCCAGCAGTGAACAGGTTGGCTACGAGCAGTACTTC; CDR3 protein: CASSEQVGYEQYF
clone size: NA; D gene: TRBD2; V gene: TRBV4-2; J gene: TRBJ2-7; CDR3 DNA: TGTGCCAGCAGCCAAGTTGAGCGGGGGGGCCTTTATGGCGAGCAGTACTTC; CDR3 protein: CASSQVERGGLYGEQYF
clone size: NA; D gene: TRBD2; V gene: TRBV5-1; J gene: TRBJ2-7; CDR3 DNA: TGCGCCAGCAGCCTAACTAGCGGAACCTACGAGCAGTACTTC; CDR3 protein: CASSLTSGTYEQYF
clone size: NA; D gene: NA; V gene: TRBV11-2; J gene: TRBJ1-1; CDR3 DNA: TGTGCCAGCAGCTTGGCAGGGGACACTGAAGCTTTCTTT; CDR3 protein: CASSLAGDTEAFF
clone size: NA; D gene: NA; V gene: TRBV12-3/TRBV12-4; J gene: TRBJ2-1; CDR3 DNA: TGTGCCAGCAGTTTAGATAGTGCGGGGAAGCAGTTCTTC; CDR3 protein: CASSLDSAGKQFF
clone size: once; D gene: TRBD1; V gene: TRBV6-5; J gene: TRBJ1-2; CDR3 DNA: TGTGCCAGCAGTTACGGGGCAGGGGGCAGCTATGGCTACACCTTC; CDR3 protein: CASSYGAGGSYGYTF
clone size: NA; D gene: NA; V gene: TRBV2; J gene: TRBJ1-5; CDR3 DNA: TGTGCCAGCAGTGTGGTCAGGGTTAGCAATCAGCCCCAGCATTTT; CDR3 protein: CASSVVRVSNQPQHF
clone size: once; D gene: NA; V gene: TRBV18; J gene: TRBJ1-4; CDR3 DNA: TGTGCCAGCACCCCAGGGGCGGGTGAAAAACTGTTTTTT; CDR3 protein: CASTPGAGEKLFF
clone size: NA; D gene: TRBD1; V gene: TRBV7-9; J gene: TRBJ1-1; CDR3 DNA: TGTGCCAGCAGCTTGGAATCAGGGGGCTCAAACACTGAAGCTTTCTTT; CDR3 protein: CASSLESGGSNTEAFF
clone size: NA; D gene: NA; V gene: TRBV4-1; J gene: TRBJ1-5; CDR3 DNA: TGCGCCAGCAGCCAAGAACTGGGGGGACAGCCCCAGCATTTT; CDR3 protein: CASSQELGGQPQHF
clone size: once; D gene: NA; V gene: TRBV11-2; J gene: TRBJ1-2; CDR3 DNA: TGTGCCAGCAGCTCGTTACGGGACACCCTTAGGAGCTACACCTTC; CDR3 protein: CASSSLRDTLRSYTF
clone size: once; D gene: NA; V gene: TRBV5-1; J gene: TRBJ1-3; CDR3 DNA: TGCGCCAGCAGTTCGGGGTCTGGAAACACCATATATTTT; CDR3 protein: CASSSGSGNTIYF
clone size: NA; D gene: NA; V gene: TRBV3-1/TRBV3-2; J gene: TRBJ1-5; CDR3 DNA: TGTGCCAGCAGCTACAGGGATCAGCCCCAGCATTTT; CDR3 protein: CASSYRDQPQHF
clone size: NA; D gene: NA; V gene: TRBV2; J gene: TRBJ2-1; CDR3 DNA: TGTGCCAGCAGTGACAGGGTCTCCTACAATGAGCAGTTCTTC; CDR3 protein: CASSDRVSYNEQFF
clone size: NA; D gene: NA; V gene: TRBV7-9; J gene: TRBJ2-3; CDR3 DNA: TGTGCCAGCAGCAACTCCAAAGGCGGAAGCACAGATACGCAGTATTTT; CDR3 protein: CASSNSKGGSTDTQYF
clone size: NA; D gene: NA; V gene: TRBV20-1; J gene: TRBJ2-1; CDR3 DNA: TGCAGTGCTAGTGACGGGGGATCCTACAATGAGCAGTTCTTC; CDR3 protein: CSASDGGSYNEQFF
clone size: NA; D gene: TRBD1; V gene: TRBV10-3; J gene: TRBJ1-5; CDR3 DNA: TGTGCCATCGGGTCGGACAGGGAAAACCAGCCCCAGCATTTT; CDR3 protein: CAIGSDRENQPQHF
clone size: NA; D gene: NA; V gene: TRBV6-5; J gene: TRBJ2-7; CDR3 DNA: TGTGCCAGCAGCCGAGGAAAGAGTTACGAGCAGTACTTC; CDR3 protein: CASSRGKSYEQYF
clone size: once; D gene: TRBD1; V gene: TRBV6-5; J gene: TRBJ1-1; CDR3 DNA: TGTGCCAGCACCTCTACAGGGGACACTGAAGCTTTCTTT; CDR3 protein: CASTSTGDTEAFF
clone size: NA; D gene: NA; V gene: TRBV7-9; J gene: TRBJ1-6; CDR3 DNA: TGTGCCAGCAGCTCCGGGACATTTAATTCACCCCTCCACTTT; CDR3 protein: CASSSGTFNSPLHF
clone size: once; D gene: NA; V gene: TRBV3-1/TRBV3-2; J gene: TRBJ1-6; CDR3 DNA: TGTGCCAGCAGCCCGGGATCGTTCACGGCCCTCCACTTT; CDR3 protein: CASSPGSFTALHF
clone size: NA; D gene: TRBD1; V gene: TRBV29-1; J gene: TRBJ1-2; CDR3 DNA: TGCAGCGTCCGACAGGGGGACTATGGCTACACCTTC; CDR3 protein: CSVRQGDYGYTF